This is a list of T cell receptor beta chains from one sample in a study of cytomegalovirus exposure and HLA in healthy donors. TCRdb's table, derived via immunoSEQ multiplex PCR, lists solely in-frame clones and lacks some. The sample records some 150,000 clones, 79% being singletons. Sequenced: PBMCs. These TCRs come from a man between 45 and 60 years old in good health and CMV-seropositive. The CDR3 runs from the conserved cysteine through the conserved F or W. Fields, in order: V gene, clone size, D gene, J gene, CDR3 protein, CDR3 DNA. The D gene is left open where the match is weak. Clone size is shown for a subset of rows, as once, few, many or a class of expanded clone.

TRBV18	.	.	TRBJ2-1	CASSPLGGLSGNEQFF	TGTGCCAGCTCACCGCTAGGGGGACTATCGGGTAATGAGCAGTTCTTC
TRBV5-4	.	.	TRBJ2-5	CASSLGGTTSETQYF	TGTGCCAGCAGCTTGGGGGGGACAACGTCGGAGACCCAGTACTTC
TRBV27	.	TRBD1	TRBJ1-1	CASSLRDRATEAFF	TGTGCCAGCAGCCTACGGGACAGAGCCACTGAAGCTTTCTTT
TRBV2	.	TRBD2	TRBJ2-1	CASRSGVGRGEQFF	TGTGCCAGCAGGAGCGGGGTCGGAAGGGGTGAGCAGTTCTTC
TRBV9	once	TRBD1	TRBJ1-4	CASSYQGQGGEKLFF	TGTGCCAGCAGCTACCAGGGACAGGGTGGTGAAAAACTGTTTTTT
TRBV28	.	.	TRBJ1-1	CASSSPEAMNTEAFF	TGTGCCAGCAGTTCCCCGGAGGCTATGAACACTGAAGCTTTCTTT
TRBV28	.	TRBD2	TRBJ2-3	CATGGESTDTQYF	TGTGCCACCGGGGGGGAGAGCACAGATACGCAGTATTTT
TRBV2	.	.	TRBJ2-5	CASSEGGKETQYF	TGTGCCAGCAGTGAAGGAGGGAAAGAGACCCAGTACTTC
TRBV19	.	.	TRBJ1-5	CASKYANQPQHF	TGTGCCAGTAAGTACGCGAATCAGCCCCAGCATTTT
TRBV18	.	.	TRBJ1-4	CASSPLQATNEKLFF	TGTGCCAGCTCACCACTACAAGCAACTAATGAAAAACTGTTTTTT
TRBV5-8	.	TRBD1	TRBJ1-5	CASSPRGRGNQPQHF	TGTGCCAGCAGCCCCAGGGGGCGCGGCAATCAGCCCCAGCATTTT
TRBV11-2	.	TRBD1	TRBJ1-1	CASSADRGGTEAFF	TGTGCCAGCAGCGCAGACAGGGGGGGCACTGAAGCTTTCTTT
TRBV28	.	.	TRBJ2-1	CASSQLYRVGEQFF	TGTGCCAGCAGTCAACTGTACAGGGTCGGTGAGCAGTTCTTC
TRBV27	.	TRBD2	TRBJ2-3	CASSDKGLSTDTQYF	TGTGCCAGCAGTGATAAGGGACTATCCACAGATACGCAGTATTTT
TRBV28	.	TRBD2	TRBJ2-7	CASSLSASGSYEQYF	TGTGCCAGCAGTTTATCGGCTAGCGGCTCCTACGAGCAGTACTTC
TRBV30	.	TRBD2	TRBJ2-7	CAWSVAGGRAYEQYF	TGTGCCTGGAGTGTAGCGGGAGGGCGAGCCTACGAGCAGTACTTC
TRBV5-4	.	.	TRBJ1-2	CASSLGRDGYTF	TGTGCCAGCAGCTTGGGGAGGGACGGCTACACCTTC
TRBV6-5	few	TRBD1	TRBJ2-1	CASSYGQGGNEQFF	TGTGCCAGCAGTTACGGACAGGGTGGAAATGAGCAGTTCTTC
TRBV6-6	.	TRBD1	TRBJ1-5	CASSGQGNSQPQHF	TGTGCCAGCAGTGGACAGGGGAATAGTCAGCCCCAGCATTTT
TRBV10-3	.	.	TRBJ2-7	CAISQGSDEQYF	TGTGCCATCAGCCAGGGATCGGACGAGCAGTACTTC
TRBV30	.	TRBD2	TRBJ2-7	CAWSVASGRAHEQYF	TGTGCCTGGAGTGTAGCTAGCGGGAGGGCCCACGAGCAGTACTTC
TRBV6-1	.	.	TRBJ2-3	CASSGAWSFSDTQYF	TGTGCCAGCAGTGGCGCCTGGAGTTTTTCGGATACGCAGTATTTT